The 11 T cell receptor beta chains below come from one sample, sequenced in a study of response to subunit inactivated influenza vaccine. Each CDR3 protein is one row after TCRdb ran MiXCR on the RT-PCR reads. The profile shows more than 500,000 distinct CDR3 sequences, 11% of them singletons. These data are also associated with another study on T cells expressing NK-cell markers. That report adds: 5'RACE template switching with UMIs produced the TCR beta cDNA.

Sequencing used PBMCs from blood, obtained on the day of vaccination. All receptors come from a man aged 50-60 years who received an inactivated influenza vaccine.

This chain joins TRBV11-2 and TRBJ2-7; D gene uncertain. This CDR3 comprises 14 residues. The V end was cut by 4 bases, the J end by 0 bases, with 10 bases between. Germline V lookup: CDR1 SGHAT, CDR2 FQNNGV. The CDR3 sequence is CASSYRFTSYEQYF. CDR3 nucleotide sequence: TGTGCCAGCAGCTACCGTTTTACCTCCTACGAGCAGTACTTC.

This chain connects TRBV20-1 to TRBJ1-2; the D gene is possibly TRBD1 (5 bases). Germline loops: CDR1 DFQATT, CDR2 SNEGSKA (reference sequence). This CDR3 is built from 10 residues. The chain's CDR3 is CSWGHNGYTF. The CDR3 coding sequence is TGCAGCTGGGGCCACAATGGCTACACCTTC.

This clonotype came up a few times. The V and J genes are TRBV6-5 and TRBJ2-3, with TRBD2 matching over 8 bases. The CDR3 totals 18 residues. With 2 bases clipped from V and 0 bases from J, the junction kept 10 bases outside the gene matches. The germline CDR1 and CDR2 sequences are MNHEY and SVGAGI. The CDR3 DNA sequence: TGTGCCAGCAGTTACCCGACGTGGAGCGGGGGAAGCACAGATACGCAGTATTTT. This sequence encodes CASSYPTWSGGSTDTQYF.

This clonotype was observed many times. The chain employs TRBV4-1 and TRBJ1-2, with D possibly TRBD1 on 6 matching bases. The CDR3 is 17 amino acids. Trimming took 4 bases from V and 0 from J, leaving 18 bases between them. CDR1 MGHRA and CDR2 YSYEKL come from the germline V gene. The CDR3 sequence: CASSPSRGIRANYGYTF. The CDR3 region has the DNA TGCGCCAGCAGCCCATCAAGGGGGATTAGGGCTAACTATGGCTACACCTTC.

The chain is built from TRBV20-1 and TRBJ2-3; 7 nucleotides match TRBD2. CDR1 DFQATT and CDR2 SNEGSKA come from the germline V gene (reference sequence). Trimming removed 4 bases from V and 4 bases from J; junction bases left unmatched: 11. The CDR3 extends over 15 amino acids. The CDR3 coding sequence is TGCAGTGCTAAGGGAACGGCGGGAGTAGCAGATACGCAGTATTTT. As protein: CSAKGTAGVADTQYF.

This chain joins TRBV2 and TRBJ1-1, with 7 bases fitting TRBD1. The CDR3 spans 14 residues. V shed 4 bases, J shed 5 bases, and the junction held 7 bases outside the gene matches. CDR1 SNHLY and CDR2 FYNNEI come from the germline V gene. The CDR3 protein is CASSGSQGRTEAFF. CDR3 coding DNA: TGTGCCAGCAGTGGATCACAGGGGAGGACTGAAGCTTTCTTT. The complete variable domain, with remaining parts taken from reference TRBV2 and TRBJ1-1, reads EPEVTQTPSHQVTQMGQEVILRCVPISNHLYFYWYRQILGQKVEFLVSFYNNEISEKSEIFDDQFSVERPDGSNFTLKIRSTKLEDSAMYFCASSGSQGRTEAFFGQGTRLTVV.

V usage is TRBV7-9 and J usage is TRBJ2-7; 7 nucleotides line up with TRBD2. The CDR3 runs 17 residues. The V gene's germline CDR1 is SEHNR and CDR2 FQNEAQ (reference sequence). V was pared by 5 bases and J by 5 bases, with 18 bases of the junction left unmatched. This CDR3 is CASSNLDSGLGADEQYF. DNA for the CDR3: TGTGCCAGCAGCAACCTCGATAGCGGACTAGGAGCTGACGAGCAGTACTTC.

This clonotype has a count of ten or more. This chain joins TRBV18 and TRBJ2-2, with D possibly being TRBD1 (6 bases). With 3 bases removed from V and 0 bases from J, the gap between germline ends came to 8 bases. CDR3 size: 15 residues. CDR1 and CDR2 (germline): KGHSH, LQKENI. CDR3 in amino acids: CASSPAGANTGELFF. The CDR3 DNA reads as TGTGCCAGCTCACCGGCAGGGGCGAACACCGGGGAGCTGTTTTTT.

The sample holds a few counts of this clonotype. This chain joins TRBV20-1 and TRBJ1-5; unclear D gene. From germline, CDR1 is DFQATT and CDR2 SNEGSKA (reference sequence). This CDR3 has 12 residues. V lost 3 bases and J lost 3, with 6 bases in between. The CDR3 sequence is CSARALNQPQHF. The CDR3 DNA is TGCAGTGCTAGGGCCCTCAATCAGCCCCAGCATTTT.

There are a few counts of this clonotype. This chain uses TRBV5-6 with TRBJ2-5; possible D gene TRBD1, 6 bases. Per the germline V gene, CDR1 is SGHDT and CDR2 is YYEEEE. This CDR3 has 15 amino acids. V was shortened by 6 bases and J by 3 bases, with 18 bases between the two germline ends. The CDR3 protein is CASNQKLYREETQYF. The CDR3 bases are TGTGCCAGCAACCAAAAGTTATACAGGGAAGAGACCCAGTACTTC.

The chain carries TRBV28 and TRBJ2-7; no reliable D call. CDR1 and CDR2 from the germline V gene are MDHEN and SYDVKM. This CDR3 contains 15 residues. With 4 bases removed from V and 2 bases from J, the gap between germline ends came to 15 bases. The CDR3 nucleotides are TGTGCCAGCAGTTCCCTCGTGAGACTGGCCTACGAGCAGTACGTC. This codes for CASSSLVRLAYEQYV.